This TCR beta chain was identified during a study of cytomegalovirus exposure and HLA in healthy donors. Study-wide findings and caveats: Confirmation in vitro established that a few CMV-associated chains were specific for CMV antigens. Associated with cytomegalovirus, according to the listing, were around 160 TCR beta chains.

A word on this clone: What it binds is unknown.

PCR used 60 Vbeta primers and 13 Jbeta primers. Assay: immunoSEQ multiplex PCR; the TCRdb copy retains only in-frame clones and omits some. Among fewer than 70,000 clones listed, just over 65% were seen once. This CDR3 has 16 residues. V trimming: 5 bases; J trimming: 0 bases; junction bases outside the gene matches: 7. CDR1 is MNHEY and CDR2 is SMNVEV in the germline V gene (reference sequence). This rearrangement joins TRBV27 to TRBJ2-4, with 7 bases lining up with TRBD1. Sequenced input: PBMCs. This sequence was found in a woman younger than 45 in good health and CMV-seronegative. CDR3 DNA sequence: TGTGCCAGCAGTACCGGGACAGCCCAAGCCAAAAACATTCAGTACTTC. Protein: CASSTGTAQAKNIQYF.